Following are 28 T cell receptor beta chains from one sample sequenced in a study of cytomegalovirus exposure and HLA in healthy donors. Vbeta (60) and Jbeta (13) primers were used in the PCR. Data came from immunoSEQ multiplex PCR; TCRdb stores just in-frame clones and leaves some out. The sample lists 85,000 to 100,000 clones; roughly 76% were seen once. The material sequenced was PBMCs. The receptors were sampled from a human donor in good health.

For the CDR3, the DNA is TGTGCCAGCAGCATCAGGGGGCCGAGTACTGAAGCTTTCTTT. Amino acid sequence: CASSIRGPSTEAFF. The rearrangement uses TRBV5-6 and TRBJ1-1; the match to TRBD1 covers 8 bases. V shed 4 bases and J 5 bases; nucleotides not matched to a gene: 7. CDR3 length equals 14 residues. Germline V gives CDR1 SGHDT, CDR2 YYEEEE. Complete variable domain (other parts from reference TRBV5-6 and TRBJ1-1): DAGVTQSPTHLIKTRGQQVTLRCSPKSGHDTVSWYQQALGQGPQFIFQYYEEEERQRGNFPDRFSGHQFPNYSSELNVNALLLGDSALYLCASSIRGPSTEAFFGQGTRLTVV.

The chain joins TRBV11-2 to TRBJ1-1; D may be TRBD1 (5 bases). Germline V gene data show CDR1 as SGHAT and CDR2 as FQNNGV. The CDR3 loop spans 13 amino acids. Trimming removed 5 bases at V and 11 bases at J, with 18 bases between. The CDR3 loop reads CASSLFGGGEAFF. CDR3 nucleotides: TGTGCCAGCAGCCTCTTCGGGGGTGGGGAGGCTTTCTTT.

V is TRBV7-6 and J is TRBJ1-1; D call uncertain. This CDR3 is 18 amino acids long. CDR1 is SGHVS and CDR2 is FNYEAQ in the germline V gene. With 9 bases removed from V and 0 bases from J, the gap between germline ends came to 26 bases. The CDR3 DNA reads as TGTGCCAGGCTGAAACAGCGGGTTCTCAGGAGGGTGAACACTGAAGCTTTCTTT. Translation: CARLKQRVLRRVNTEAFF.

CDR3 coding DNA: TGTGCCAGCGAAGGCGGGGGAAAGTCGGATACGCAGTATTTT. Residues: CASEGGGKSDTQYF. V gene TRBV6-5 combines with J gene TRBJ2-3; 7 bases are shared with TRBD2. Germline-derived CDR1 and CDR2 are MNHEY and SVGAGI. The trim removed 8 bases at V and 6 bases at J, leaving 11 bases unmatched. The CDR3 extends over 14 amino acids.

The chain carries TRBV2 and TRBJ2-1; D might be TRBD2 (6 bases). Germline CDR1 SNHLY, CDR2 FYNNEI. The CDR3 is made up of 13 amino acids. With 7 bases removed from V and 7 bases from J, the gap between germline ends came to 14 bases. DNA for the CDR3: TGTGCCAGCACCGGAGGGCCTTATAATGAGCAGTTCTTC. It codes for CASTGGPYNEQFF.

V is TRBV6-5 and J is TRBJ2-5, with 7 bases aligning to TRBD1. The CDR3 runs 16 residues. The germline V gene has CDR1 MNHEY and CDR2 SVGAGI. J was trimmed by 2 bases and V by 1 base; bases with no gene match: 7. The CDR3 loop reads CASSYYLDRSQETQYF. The DNA for the CDR3 is TGTGCCAGCAGTTACTACCTGGACAGGTCACAAGAGACCCAGTACTTC.

The CDR3 bases are TGTGCCAGCAGTTACAATAGCGGGACCCAGTACTTC. Amino acids: CASSYNSGTQYF. The chain links TRBV6-6 to TRBJ2-5, with a possible D match to TRBD2 (6 bases). V lost 2 bases and J 7 bases, leaving 8 bases between the germline ends. This CDR3 region has 12 residues. Germline V gives CDR1 MNHNY, CDR2 SVGAGI (reference sequence).

This rearrangement joins TRBV11-2 to TRBJ2-1; the match to TRBD2 covers 7 bases. V trimming: 5 bases; J trimming: 0 bases; junction bases outside the gene matches: 7. The germline gives CDR1 SGHAT, CDR2 FQNNGV. The CDR3 length is 16 residues. The CDR3 nucleotides are TGTGCCAGCAGCCCAAGCGCGGGGGTCTCCTACAATGAGCAGTTCTTC. Translated: CASSPSAGVSYNEQFF. The whole variable domain, remainder taken from reference TRBV11-2 and TRBJ2-1, is EAGVAQSPRYKIIEKRQSVAFWCNPISGHATLYWYQQILGQGPKLLIQFQNNGVVDDSQLPKDRFSAERLKGVDSTLKIQPAKLEDSAVYLCASSPSAGVSYNEQFFGPGTRLTVL.

A note on this clone: A read error may produce the germline difference seen at one junction end. V and J are TRBV7-9 and TRBJ2-2; TRBD2 is a possible D gene (5 bases). The CDR3 loop spans 13 amino acids. Germline assignment: CDR1 SEHNR and CDR2 FQNEAQ (reference sequence). CDR3 sequence (DNA): TGTTCCAGCAGCTTCGGAGGTACCGGGGAGCTGTTTTTT. This sequence encodes CSSSFGGTGELFF.

The chain joins TRBV11-3 to TRBJ1-5, with 8 bases aligning to TRBD1. The CDR3 consists of 18 residues. Trimming cost V 1 base and J 3 bases; bases outside gene matches: 11. Per the germline V gene, CDR1 is SGHNT and CDR2 is YENEEA. The DNA of the CDR3 is TGTGCCAGCAGCTTAGTGGGTGGCAGGGGGCTCGACAATCAGCCCCAGCATTTT. It translates to CASSLVGGRGLDNQPQHF.

This chain links TRBV6-6 with TRBJ2-7, with D maybe TRBD2 (6 bases). The CDR3 length is 14 residues. Looked up from germline, CDR1 is MNHNY and CDR2 is SVGAGI (reference sequence). Trimming cost V 0 bases and J 6 bases, with 12 bases left between them. The CDR3 loop reads CASSYSTGTPEQYF. In DNA, the CDR3 is TGTGCCAGCAGTTACTCGACGGGGACTCCCGAGCAGTACTTC.

A few counts support this clone. The CDR3 nucleotides read TGTGCCAGCAGCCACTTTATCGAGAACACTGAAGCTTTCTTT. Translating it yields CASSHFIENTEAFF. The chain combines TRBV5-4 with TRBJ1-1; no reliable D call. The CDR3 covers 14 residues. Trimming removed 4 bases from V and 1 base from J, with 11 bases in between. Germline CDR1 SGHNT, CDR2 YYREEE (reference sequence).

This chain links TRBV10-3 with TRBJ2-3, with 8 bases matching TRBD2. This CDR3 is built from 15 residues. With V trimmed by 2 bases and J by 4 bases, 5 bases remained unmatched. Per germline, CDR1 ENHRY and CDR2 SYGVKD. The CDR3 DNA is TGTGCCATCAGTGAGATGGGACTAGTAGCAGATACGCAGTATTTT. Protein sequence: CAISEMGLVADTQYF.

The chain employs TRBV2 and TRBJ1-3; D may be TRBD1 (6 bases). Trimming took 6 bases from V and 4 from J, leaving 10 bases between them. The length of the CDR3 is 13 residues. Germline values: CDR1 SNHLY, CDR2 FYNNEI. The CDR3 here is CASRGGAGNTIYF. The CDR3 DNA sequence: TGTGCCAGCAGAGGGGGGGCCGGAAACACCATATATTTT.

The chain joins TRBV7-6 to TRBJ2-5; D ambiguous. CDR1 and CDR2 from the germline V gene are SGHVS and FNYEAQ. Trimming took 6 bases from V and 7 from J, leaving 18 bases between them. There are 14 residues in the CDR3. The CDR3 reads CASRETGLLGTQYF. CDR3 DNA sequence: TGTGCCAGCAGGGAAACGGGTCTCTTGGGGACCCAGTACTTC.

The chain recombines TRBV5-6 with TRBJ1-2; 9 bases fit TRBD1. The junction had 10 bases not matched to a gene; V was cut back by 4 bases and J by 6 bases. The germline V gene has CDR1 SGHDT and CDR2 YYEEEE. This CDR3 spans 15 amino acids. This chain's CDR3 is CASSLKGQGINGYTF. As DNA, the CDR3 is TGTGCCAGCAGCCTTAAGGGACAGGGTATTAATGGCTACACCTTC. The whole variable domain, remainder taken from reference TRBV5-6 and TRBJ1-2, is DAGVTQSPTHLIKTRGQQVTLRCSPKSGHDTVSWYQQALGQGPQFIFQYYEEEERQRGNFPDRFSGHQFPNYSSELNVNALLLGDSALYLCASSLKGQGINGYTFGSGTRLTVV.

The chain recombines TRBV7-8 with TRBJ1-2; 8 bases are shared with TRBD1. J lost 1 base, V lost 5 bases, and 3 bases had no gene match. The CDR3 sequence is 14 residues long. CDR1 and CDR2 from the germline V gene are SGHVS and FQNEAQ. The CDR3 is CASSQTGGNYGYTF. The DNA of the CDR3 is TGTGCCAGCAGCCAAACAGGGGGTAACTATGGCTACACCTTC.

The chain couples TRBV29-1 to TRBJ2-7, with TRBD2 identical over 8 bases. The CDR3 has 15 amino acids. Germline V gives CDR1 SQVTM, CDR2 ANQGSEA. V lost 5 bases to trimming and J lost 0 bases; unmatched junction nucleotides: 9. CDR3 protein: CSVLGLAGHSYEQYF. The CDR3 DNA reads as TGCAGCGTTCTTGGCCTAGCGGGCCACTCCTACGAGCAGTACTTC.

This clone has only a few counts. The chain recombines TRBV18 with TRBJ1-2; the D is unclear. The CDR3 length is 12 residues. Germline lookup yields CDR1 KGHSH and CDR2 LQKENI. Trimming took 3 bases from V and 12 from J, leaving 14 bases between them. The CDR3 DNA sequence: TGTGCCAGCTCACCGAGACCACTCGAGGACACCTTC. As protein: CASSPRPLEDTF.

This clone appeared a few times. The J gene is TRBJ2-1, the V gene TRBV10-3, with 12 bases that match TRBD2. Germline V gene data show CDR1 as ENHRY and CDR2 as SYGVKD. There are 14 residues in the CDR3. After removal of 3 bases from V and 13 bases from J, the junction contained 7 bases not matched to a gene. The CDR3 DNA reads as TGTGCCATCAGTGATTCGGGACTAGCGGGCATACAGTTCTTC. Protein sequence: CAISDSGLAGIQFF.

Worth noting for this clone: The same CDR3 is also encoded by other DNA sequences in this sample. The chain recombines TRBV7-9 with TRBJ2-2, with a weak D call TRBD2 (5 bases). CDR1 SEHNR and CDR2 FQNEAQ come from the germline V gene (reference sequence). Trimming shortened V by 5 bases and J by 6 bases, and 7 bases separated the two germline ends. This CDR3 spans 12 amino acids. The CDR3 region has the DNA TGTGCCAGCAGCCTCGGGGCCGGGGAGCTGTTTTTT. The encoded protein is CASSLGAGELFF.

The gene calls are TRBV7-8 and TRBJ1-1; D gene unclear. CDR3 length: 15 residues. Germline V CDR1 and CDR2: SGHVS, FQNEAQ. The germline V and J ends were trimmed by 3 bases and 0 bases, with 11 bases remaining between them. CDR3 loop: CASSFIGRLNTEAFF. CDR3 in DNA: TGTGCCAGCAGCTTTATTGGCAGGTTGAACACTGAAGCTTTCTTT.

The CDR3 nucleotides read TGTGCCAGCAGCTCAGACGGAGACTATGGCTACACCTTC. Protein product: CASSSDGDYGYTF. This chain links TRBV7-9 with TRBJ1-2; D remains unclear. The germline gives CDR1 SEHNR, CDR2 FQNEAQ (reference sequence). The CDR3 contains 13 residues. Trimming cost V 4 bases and J 3 bases, with 9 bases left between them. Using reference TRBV7-9 and TRBJ1-2 for the parts outside the CDR3, the full variable domain is DTGVSQNPRHKITKRGQNVTFRCDPISEHNRLYWYRQTLGQGPEFLTYFQNEAQLEKSRLLSDRFSAERPKGSFSTLEIQRTEQGDSAMYLCASSSDGDYGYTFGSGTRLTVV.

This clone has more than one count but fewer than ten. This chain links TRBV5-5 with TRBJ1-1; D is uncertain. The CDR3 length is 15 residues. Trimming cost V 4 bases and J 1 base, with 14 bases left between them. CDR1 is SGHKS, CDR2 YYEKEE, per germline (reference sequence). This chain's CDR3 is CASSPILQPNTEAFF. DNA for the CDR3: TGTGCCAGCAGCCCTATACTACAACCGAACACTGAAGCTTTCTTT.

The CDR3 loop is CASSEMRGLAGREQYF. CDR3 coding DNA: TGTGCCAGCAGTGAGATGCGAGGACTAGCGGGACGCGAGCAGTACTTC. The chain combines TRBV2 with TRBJ2-7; 12 bases are shared with TRBD2. J gave up 6 bases and V 3 bases, and 9 bases lay outside the gene matches. The germline V gene has CDR1 SNHLY and CDR2 FYNNEI. CDR3 length equals 16 residues.

The chain combines TRBV6-6 with TRBJ1-2; 7 bases map to TRBD1. The ends lost 7 bases at V and 7 bases at J; junction bases unmatched: 12. The CDR3 is made up of 14 amino acids. Looked up from germline, CDR1 is MNHNY and CDR2 is SVGAGI (reference sequence). The CDR3 sequence: CASNKDRFEGGYTF. The CDR3 nucleotides read TGTGCCAGCAACAAGGACAGGTTTGAGGGTGGCTACACCTTC.

This rearrangement joins TRBV5-8 to TRBJ2-1; 8 nucleotides line up with TRBD1. Trimming at V came to 4 bases and at J to 2 bases, leaving 11 bases not matched to a gene. The CDR3 totals 17 residues. Germline V gene sequence: CDR1 SGHTS, CDR2 YDEGEE. As DNA, the CDR3 is TGTGCCAGCAGCCCCGGGACCGACAGGGGAACCTACAATGAGCAGTTCTTC. It is translated as CASSPGTDRGTYNEQFF.

CDR3 protein: CASNPGQGNQPQHF. The CDR3 coding sequence is TGTGCCAGTAACCCGGGACAGGGCAATCAGCCCCAGCATTTT. The chain joins TRBV19 to TRBJ1-5; 8 bases are shared with TRBD1. CDR3 size: 14 residues. CDR1 LNHDA and CDR2 SQIVND come from the germline V gene (reference sequence). The V and J ends lost 7 bases and 2 bases, in that order; junction bases with no gene match: 4.